This T cell receptor beta chain was obtained from a study of cytomegalovirus exposure and HLA in healthy donors. Study-level points and caveats: As confirmed in vitro, a few CMV-associated chains were specific for CMV antigens.

In the case of this clone: Its antigen is unknown.

Researchers ran the PCR with 60 Vbeta and 13 Jbeta primers. Sequenced by immunoSEQ multiplex PCR; TCRdb stores in-frame clones only, minus some. In total, the table holds about 53,000 clones. Germline values: CDR1 LNHDA, CDR2 SQIVND (reference sequence). Trimming left V 3 bases short and J 7 bases short, with 12 bases between. This CDR3 is 13 amino acids long. This receptor was identified in a woman aged 18 to 35 in good health and CMV-seronegative. The chain has TRBV19 and TRBJ1-2, with a weak D call TRBD1 (5 bases). Sequencing was done on a sample of PBMCs. The CDR3 loop is CASSIEGATGYTF. As DNA, the CDR3 is TGTGCCAGTAGTATCGAAGGGGCGACTGGCTACACCTTC.